Given below is one TCR beta chain in context. This sample was taken from a study of technical replicates of blood from a handful of donors. Sequencing was performed with immunoSEQ multiplex PCR; in TCRdb, only in-frame clones are kept and a portion is missing. The table lists 68,000 or so clones, nearly 98% of them singletons. Trimming removed 4 bases from V and 5 bases from J; junction bases left unmatched: 6. The CDR3 length is 15 residues. Germline V gene sequence: CDR1 MNHEY, CDR2 SVGAGI. The sequence derives from a human donor in good health. The source material was T cells isolated from PBMCs. This chain uses TRBV6-5 with TRBJ2-3; the match to TRBD2 covers 10 bases. CDR3 protein: CASSSLAGGGDTQYF. DNA of the CDR3: TGTGCCAGCAGTTCCTTAGCGGGAGGTGGAGATACGCAGTATTTT.